Below, 9 T cell receptor beta chains from the same sample are listed, as sequenced in a study of cytomegalovirus exposure and HLA in healthy donors. The PCR employed 60 Vbeta primers together with 13 Jbeta primers. Sequencing used immunoSEQ multiplex PCR; TCRdb keeps in-frame clones, though not all of them. The repertoire includes about 230,000 clones, around 80% of them detected once, and less than 3% sits in the top ten. Sequences were obtained from PBMCs. The receptor source for this set is a woman in her sixties or seventies in good health and CMV-seropositive.

The chain joins TRBV28 to TRBJ2-7, with 9 bases that match TRBD1. Germline CDR1 and CDR2: MDHEN and SYDVKM. This CDR3 region has 16 residues. The ends lost 7 bases at V and 4 bases at J; junction bases unmatched: 14. CDR3 residues: CASKPRGTGTGYEQYF. For the CDR3, the DNA is TGTGCCAGCAAACCCCGGGGGACAGGGACTGGTTACGAGCAGTACTTC.

The CDR3 here is CASSTTSGGAYEQYF. The CDR3 DNA reads as TGTGCCAGCAGCACTACTAGCGGAGGAGCCTACGAGCAGTACTTC. The V and J genes are TRBV11-2 and TRBJ2-7; 8 nucleotides line up with TRBD2. J was trimmed by 2 bases and V by 5 bases; bases with no gene match: 8. CDR3 size: 15 residues. Germline V gene data show CDR1 as SGHAT and CDR2 as FQNNGV.

The chain joins TRBV6-1 to TRBJ1-1; D remains ambiguous. This CDR3 spans 14 amino acids. Deletions cut 6 bases from V and 1 base from J, with 12 bases between. CDR1 MNHNS and CDR2 SASEGT come from the germline V gene. CDR3 in amino acids: CASSYSHRNTEAFF. Written as DNA, the CDR3 is TGTGCCAGCAGCTATTCGCACCGGAACACTGAAGCTTTCTTT.

This clone has just a few counts. The gene calls are TRBV5-4 and TRBJ2-7; TRBD1 matches at 9 bases. Germline trimming cut 4 bases from V and 0 bases from J; bases unmatched to any gene: 8. This CDR3 is 16 amino acids long. Germline V gene lookup returns CDR1 SGHNT and CDR2 YYREEE (reference sequence). Here the CDR3 DNA reads TGTGCCAGCAGCCCTGGGAGGGACAGGGTCTCCTACGAGCAGTACTTC. Its translation is CASSPGRDRVSYEQYF. The full variable domain, with the rest looked up from reference TRBV5-4 and TRBJ2-7, is ETGVTQSPTHLIKTRGQQVTLRCSSQSGHNTVSWYQQALGQGPQFIFQYYREEENGRGNFPPRFSGLQFPNYSSELNVNALELDDSALYLCASSPGRDRVSYEQYFGPGTRLTVT.

On this clone: Other nucleotide sequences in the sample specify the same CDR3. The chain uses TRBV5-1 and TRBJ1-4; D may be TRBD1 (6 bases). The V end was cut by 0 bases, the J end by 7 bases, with 10 bases between. CDR3 length equals 14 residues. Per germline, CDR1 SGHRS and CDR2 YFSETQ. The CDR3 DNA sequence: TGCGCCAGCAGCTTGGACAGGGAGGGTGAAAAACTGTTTTTT. Translation: CASSLDREGEKLFF.

To note about this clone: One end of the junction does not line up with germline, which may come from a read error. This chain uses TRBV7-9 with TRBJ1-6, with D possibly being TRBD1 (5 bases). Germline V gene data show CDR1 as SEHNR and CDR2 as FQNEAQ (reference sequence). The CDR3 loop spans 14 amino acids. CDR3 sequence (DNA): TGTTCCAGCAGCTTCGACAGCTCTAATTCACCCCTCCACTTT. Its protein product is CSSSFDSSNSPLHF. The full variable domain, in which reference TRBV7-9 and TRBJ1-6 provide the parts outside the CDR3, is DTGVSQNPRHKITKRGQNVTFRCDPISEHNRLYWYRQTLGQGPEFLTYFQNEAQLEKSRLLSDRFSAERPKGSFSTLEIQRTEQGDSAMYLCSSSFDSSNSPLHFGNGTRLTVT.

This clone was seen a few times. CDR3 sequence reads: CASSETGVNQPQHF. DNA of the CDR3: TGCGCCAGCAGCGAGACAGGGGTCAATCAGCCCCAGCATTTT. The chain joins TRBV5-1 to TRBJ1-5; 8 bases are shared with TRBD1. The germline V gene has CDR1 SGHRS and CDR2 YFSETQ. The CDR3 extends over 14 amino acids. Trimming cost V 4 bases and J 3 bases; bases outside gene matches: 3.

This clone was counted once. V is TRBV19 and J is TRBJ1-2; 7 bases match TRBD1. This CDR3 comprises 14 residues. Germline CDR1 LNHDA, CDR2 SQIVND (reference sequence). V was clipped by 4 bases and J by 9 bases; unmatched bases: 11. CDR3 sequence reads: CASSTGTDIWSYTF. CDR3 nucleotides: TGTGCCAGTAGTACCGGGACAGATATATGGAGCTACACCTTC.

This rearrangement joins TRBV6-1 to TRBJ2-1, with 7 bases lining up with TRBD2. From germline, CDR1 is MNHNS and CDR2 SASEGT. The CDR3 length is 14 residues. The J segment lost 3 bases and the V segment lost 6 bases, leaving 5 bases of the junction unmatched. Here the CDR3 DNA reads TGTGCCAGCAGGTTAAGCGGGGACTACAATGAGCAGTTCTTC. Protein: CASRLSGDYNEQFF.